This T cell receptor beta chain derives from a study of cytomegalovirus exposure and HLA in healthy donors. This CDR3 spans 14 amino acids. With 4 bases clipped from V and 11 bases from J, the junction kept 10 bases outside the gene matches. Germline V gene data show CDR1 as MNHEY and CDR2 as SVGAGI. The PCR had 60 Vbeta and 13 Jbeta primers. Assay: immunoSEQ multiplex PCR; the TCRdb copy retains only in-frame clones and omits some. The table records 150,000 to 200,000 clones, around four fifths of them present only once. The sequence was collected from a man between 45 and 60 years old in good health and CMV-seronegative. Sequenced input: PBMCs. This chain uses TRBV6-5 with TRBJ1-4; 7 nucleotides line up with TRBD1. The CDR3 loop reads CASSLRQGGRKLFF. Written as DNA, the CDR3 is TGTGCCAGCAGTTTAAGACAGGGAGGACGGAAACTGTTTTTT.